Below, 22 T cell receptor beta chains from the same sample are listed, as sequenced in a study of T cell responses to AZD1222 COVID-19 vaccine. Only in-frame clones appear in the TCRdb table, and some are missing; sequencing was by immunoSEQ multiplex PCR. The table lists 75,000 to 100,000 clones, roughly 90% of them singletons. This specimen was peripheral blood, taken on day 0 of AZD1222 vaccination. The source of these receptors is an adult in good health.

The sample holds one count of this clone. The J gene is TRBJ1-1, the V gene TRBV5-1; D not certain. Germline V gene lookup returns CDR1 SGHRS and CDR2 YFSETQ. CDR3 length: 15 residues. Between the trimmed V and J ends, which lost 1 base and 2 bases, there was a span of 12 bases. This CDR3 reads CASSLQADLNTEAFF. For the CDR3, the DNA is TGCGCCAGCAGCTTGCAGGCAGACCTTAACACTGAAGCTTTCTTT.

This chain uses TRBV23-1 with TRBJ2-1; TRBD1 or TRBD2 may be the D gene (5 bases each). TRBV23-1 is placed among ORFs of uncertain function. The CDR3 loop spans 16 amino acids. Between the trimmed V and J ends, which lost 2 bases and 7 bases, there was a span of 18 bases. CDR3 nucleotides: TGCGCCAGCAGTCAAGAGAATAAGGGACGTGCGAATGAGCAGTTCTTC. Translating it yields CASSQENKGRANEQFF.

The genes are TRBV30 and TRBJ1-5; 9 nucleotides match TRBD1. The J segment lost 4 bases and the V segment lost 5 bases, leaving 3 bases of the junction unmatched. The CDR3 runs to 13 residues. Germline V gene lookup returns CDR1 GTSNPN and CDR2 SVGIG (reference sequence). CDR3 nucleotide sequence: TGTGCCTGGGCCGGACAGGGGAATCAGCCCCAGCATTTT. Its translation is CAWAGQGNQPQHF.

The V call is TRBV4-1, the J call TRBJ1-4; D unclear. This CDR3 region has 15 residues. Trimming left V 3 bases short and J 3 bases short, with 11 bases between. Looked up from germline, CDR1 is MGHRA and CDR2 is YSYEKL. CDR3 in DNA: TGCGCCAGCAGCCAGCCCCAAGGGCCTAATGAAAAACTGTTTTTT. Encoded protein: CASSQPQGPNEKLFF.

The chain combines TRBV6-4 with TRBJ1-1, with D unresolved. The CDR3 loop spans 17 amino acids. The V end was cut by 6 bases, the J end by 11 bases, with 31 bases between. CDR1 is MRHNA, CDR2 SNTAGT, per germline. CDR3 sequence (DNA): TGTGCCAGCAGGACGTGGGCCCAAGACCTTACGCCTCGGTCGGCTTTCTTT. Its translation: CASRTWAQDLTPRSAFF.

The chain joins TRBV18 to TRBJ2-7; 7 bases are a match to TRBD2. The CDR3 has 16 amino acids. Germline V gene lookup returns CDR1 KGHSH and CDR2 LQKENI. V lost 3 bases, J lost 3 bases, and 11 bases stayed unmatched. CDR3 residues: CASSPGLLQNFYEQYF. DNA for the CDR3: TGTGCCAGCTCACCGGGACTACTCCAGAACTTCTACGAGCAGTACTTC.

This clone appeared a single time. V is TRBV3-1 (or the pseudogene TRBV3-2) and J is TRBJ1-6; no firm D call. The CDR3 runs to 14 residues. Trimming removed 1 base at V and 8 bases at J, with 9 bases between. The germline CDR1 and CDR2 sequences are LGHDT and YNNKEL (reference sequence). CDR3 sequence reads: CASSQVWGYSPLHF. CDR3 nucleotide sequence: TGTGCCAGCAGCCAAGTTTGGGGTTATTCACCCCTCCACTTT.

The chain carries TRBV4-3 and TRBJ1-3; D remains unclear. The germline V gene has CDR1 LGHNA and CDR2 YSLEER. V lost 5 bases, J lost 3 bases, and 14 bases lay in between. The CDR3 consists of 15 residues. The CDR3 loop is CASSSSTGGGNTIYF. For the CDR3, the DNA is TGCGCCAGCAGCTCAAGTACGGGAGGTGGAAACACCATATATTTT.

The chain employs TRBV27 and TRBJ1-2; D remains unclear. CDR3 length: 12 residues. The germline V gene has CDR1 MNHEY and CDR2 SMNVEV (reference sequence). Trimming shortened V by 8 bases and J by 7 bases, and 14 bases separated the two germline ends. The CDR3 protein is CASLHMGGGYTF. The CDR3 DNA reads as TGTGCCAGCCTACACATGGGAGGTGGCTACACCTTC.

The CDR3 DNA is TGTGCCAGCAGCTTGCGGGGGGACAGCCTTAACAATGAGCAGTTCTTC. Its translation is CASSLRGDSLNNEQFF. The chain carries TRBV5-5 and TRBJ2-1; the D gene could be TRBD1 or TRBD2 (7 bases each). The germline CDR1 and CDR2 sequences are SGHKS and YYEKEE (reference sequence). V lost 1 base and J lost 5, with 16 bases in between. The length of the CDR3 is 16 residues.

V and J are TRBV7-2 and TRBJ2-2; perhaps D is TRBD1 or TRBD2 (5 bases each). V shed 2 bases and J shed 2 bases, with 15 bases lying between them. This CDR3 region has 17 residues. The germline V gene encodes CDR1 SGHTA and CDR2 FQGNSA. The DNA of the CDR3 is TGTGCCAGCAGCTTAAGGGTTGGGGGATCAAACACCGGGGAGCTGTTTTTT. Translating it yields CASSLRVGGSNTGELFF.

V gene TRBV2 combines with J gene TRBJ1-5; weak D call: TRBD1 (5 bases). Germline CDR1 reads SNHLY; CDR2 reads FYNNEI. The CDR3 is made up of 15 amino acids. The germline V and J ends were trimmed by 6 bases and 4 bases, with 16 bases remaining between them. DNA of the CDR3: TGTGCCAGCAGCGGGACTGCCGGGGCAAATCAGCCCCAGCATTTT. Its protein is CASSGTAGANQPQHF.

The chain couples TRBV4-2 to TRBJ1-4; D is undetermined. CDR3 length equals 16 residues. V was pared by 0 bases and J by 4 bases, with 12 bases between. Germline V lookup: CDR1 LGHNA, CDR2 YNFKEQ. For the CDR3, the DNA is TGTGCCAGCAGCCAAGAGTTCGACAAGTATAATGAAAAACTGTTTTTT. Its protein is CASSQEFDKYNEKLFF.

V and J are TRBV19 and TRBJ1-4; D gene ambiguous. CDR3 length equals 12 residues. V dropped 2 bases and J dropped 11 bases, with 9 bases sitting between them. Germline V gives CDR1 LNHDA, CDR2 SQIVND (reference sequence). Here the CDR3 reads CASSIRFGKLFF. For the CDR3, the DNA is TGTGCCAGTAGTATAAGGTTCGGGAAACTGTTTTTT.

This sequence joins TRBV13 and TRBJ1-6, with D unclear. Germline CDR1 and CDR2: PRHDT and FYEKMQ (reference sequence). The CDR3 has 15 amino acids. Trimming took 5 bases from V and 7 from J, leaving 15 bases between them. DNA for the CDR3: TGTGCCAGCAGCCCGACCGGACCGGGGAATTCACCCCTCCACTTT. Translation: CASSPTGPGNSPLHF.

The V gene is TRBV29-1, the J gene TRBJ2-7; 7 bases fit TRBD2. V dropped 6 bases and J dropped 4; count of bases not matched to a gene: 18. The CDR3 totals 16 residues. From germline, CDR1 is SQVTM and CDR2 ANQGSEA. This CDR3 is CSVPGGSGETPYEQYF. CDR3 DNA sequence: TGCAGCGTCCCCGGGGGGAGCGGGGAAACTCCGTACGAGCAGTACTTC.

The chain recombines TRBV18 with TRBJ1-3; D is ambiguous. This CDR3 has 13 amino acids. V dropped 9 bases and J dropped 0 bases, with 9 bases sitting between them. Germline lookup yields CDR1 KGHSH and CDR2 LQKENI. CDR3 DNA sequence: TGTGCCAGTAGGCCCAGCTCTGGAAACACCATATATTTT. Translation gives CASRPSSGNTIYF.

The CDR3 region has the DNA TGTGCCAGCAGTTATCGGGACAGGGGTTACGAGCAGTACTTC. The encoded protein is CASSYRDRGYEQYF. This rearrangement joins TRBV6-5 to TRBJ2-7; TRBD1 agrees at 10 bases. V lost 3 bases, J lost 4 bases, and 3 bases stayed unmatched. Germline-derived CDR1 and CDR2 are MNHEY and SVGAGI. CDR3 length: 14 amino acids.

This chain links TRBV19 with TRBJ1-1, with D possibly matching TRBD1 (6 bases). Looked up from germline, CDR1 is LNHDA and CDR2 is SQIVND (reference sequence). Trimming shortened V by 3 bases and J by 0 bases, and 17 bases separated the two germline ends. This CDR3 spans 17 amino acids. This CDR3 reads CASSMSRGPLMNTEAFF. The CDR3 DNA reads TGTGCCAGTAGTATGTCCAGGGGCCCCCTCATGAACACTGAAGCTTTCTTT.

The rearrangement joins TRBV7-9 to TRBJ1-4; D not certain. CDR1 and CDR2 (germline): SEHNR, FQNEAQ (reference sequence). The CDR3 extends over 14 amino acids. Between the trimmed V and J ends, which lost 5 bases and 0 bases, there was a span of 7 bases. This chain's CDR3 is CASSQRSTNEKLFF. In DNA, the CDR3 is TGTGCCAGCAGCCAGAGGTCAACTAATGAAAAACTGTTTTTT.

The gene calls are TRBV30 and TRBJ1-1, with D uncertain. V was clipped by 7 bases and J by 1 base, with 7 bases between them. CDR3 length: 11 amino acids. Germline V gene lookup returns CDR1 GTSNPN and CDR2 SVGIG (reference sequence). CDR3 in amino acids: CAYGWNTEAFF. CDR3 nucleotide sequence: TGTGCCTACGGCTGGAACACTGAAGCTTTCTTT.

In nucleotides, the CDR3 is TGTGCCACCAGTGACCGCACTAGCGGGGGCTACGAGCAGTACTTC. The encoded protein is CATSDRTSGGYEQYF. The chain couples TRBV24-1 to TRBJ2-7; 11 positions agree with TRBD2. Trimming removed 4 bases from V and 3 bases from J; junction bases left unmatched: 4. The CDR3 covers 15 residues. Germline lookup yields CDR1 KGHDR and CDR2 SFDVKD.